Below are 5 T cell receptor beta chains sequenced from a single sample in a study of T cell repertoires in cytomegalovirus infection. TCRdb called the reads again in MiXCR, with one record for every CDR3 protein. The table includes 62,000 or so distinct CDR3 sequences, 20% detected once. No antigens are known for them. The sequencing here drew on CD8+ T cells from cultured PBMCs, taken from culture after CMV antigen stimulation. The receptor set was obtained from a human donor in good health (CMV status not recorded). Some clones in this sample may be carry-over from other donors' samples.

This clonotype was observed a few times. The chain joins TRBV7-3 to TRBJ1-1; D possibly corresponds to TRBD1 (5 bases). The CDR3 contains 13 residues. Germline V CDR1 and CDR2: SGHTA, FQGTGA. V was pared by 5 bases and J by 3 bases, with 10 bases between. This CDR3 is CASSNRGDTEAFF. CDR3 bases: TGTGCCAGCAGCAACCGGGGGGACACTGAAGCTTTCTTT.

CDR3: CASSPDPPETQYF. CDR3 DNA: TGTGCCAGCAGCCCCGACCCTCCAGAGACCCAGTACTTC. The chain uses TRBV4-2 and TRBJ2-5; D gene ambiguous. CDR1 and CDR2 from the germline V gene are LGHNA and YNFKEQ. Trimming cost V 4 bases and J 4 bases, with 10 bases left between them. The CDR3 contains 13 residues.

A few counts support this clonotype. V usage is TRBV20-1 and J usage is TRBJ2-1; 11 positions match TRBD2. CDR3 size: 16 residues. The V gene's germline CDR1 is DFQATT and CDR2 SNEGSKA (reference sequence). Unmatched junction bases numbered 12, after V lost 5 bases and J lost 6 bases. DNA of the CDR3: TGCAGTGCTCCTCCCGGCCTAGCGGGGGGTCTCAATGAGCAGTTCTTC. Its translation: CSAPPGLAGGLNEQFF.

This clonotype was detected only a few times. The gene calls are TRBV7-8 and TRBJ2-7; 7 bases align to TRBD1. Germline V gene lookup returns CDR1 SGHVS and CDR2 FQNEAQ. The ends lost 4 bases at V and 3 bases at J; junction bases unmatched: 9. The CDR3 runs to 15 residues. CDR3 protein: CASSYTGQSDYEQYF. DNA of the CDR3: TGTGCCAGCAGCTATACGGGACAGTCTGACTACGAGCAGTACTTC.

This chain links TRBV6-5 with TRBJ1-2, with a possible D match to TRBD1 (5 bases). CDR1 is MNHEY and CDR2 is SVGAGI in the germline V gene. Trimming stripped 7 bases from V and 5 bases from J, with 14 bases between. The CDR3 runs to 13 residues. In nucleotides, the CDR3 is TGTGCCAGCATGGGGCCGGTGAAGTATGGCTACACCTTC. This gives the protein CASMGPVKYGYTF.